This paragraph reports one T cell receptor beta chain. This sample is drawn from a study of T cells in Graves' hyperthyroidism and ophthalmopathy. Study information: The blood sample was taken at first diagnosis, before treatment began.

Germline CDR1 is DFQATT and CDR2 is SNEGSKA (reference sequence). The CDR3 has 14 residues. V lost 4 bases to trimming and J lost 10 bases; unmatched junction nucleotides: 10. Amplified TCR beta CDR3 regions derived from RNA transcripts. First-round RT-PCR targeting the TCR CDR3 was performed with the HTBI primer set. TCRdb re-called the multiplex PCR reads through MiXCR, storing one row per CDR3 protein. The sample yields hundreds of thousands of distinct CDR3 sequences, roughly 15% seen once. A Clinical Activity Score of at least 3, a NOSPECS grade of at least 4 and a duration under 3 months were recorded in the ophthalmopathy patients. Those patients with uncontrolled infection, other autoimmune disease, pregnancy or lactation were excluded. Diagnoses used clinical symptoms, serum thyroxine and TRAb, thyroid ultrasound and orbital computed tomography.

The sequence was obtained from a woman aged 40 to 55 with Graves' ophthalmopathy. The rearrangement joins TRBV20-1 to TRBJ1-6; 7 nucleotides agree with TRBD1. What was sequenced was blood. CDR3 coding DNA: TGCAGTGCTAAAGAAACAGGGGAACGATCACCCCTCCACTTT. Amino acid sequence: CSAKETGERSPLHF.